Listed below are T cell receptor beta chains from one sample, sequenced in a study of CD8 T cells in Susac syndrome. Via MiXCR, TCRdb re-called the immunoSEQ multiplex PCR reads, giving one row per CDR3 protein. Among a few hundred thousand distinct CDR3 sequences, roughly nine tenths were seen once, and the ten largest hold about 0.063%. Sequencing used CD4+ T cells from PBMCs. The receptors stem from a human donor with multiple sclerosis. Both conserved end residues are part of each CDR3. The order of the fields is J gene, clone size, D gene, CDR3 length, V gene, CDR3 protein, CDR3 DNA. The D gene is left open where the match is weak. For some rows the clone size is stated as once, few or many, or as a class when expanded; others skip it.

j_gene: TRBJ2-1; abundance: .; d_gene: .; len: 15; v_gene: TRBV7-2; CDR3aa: CASSYSGLALNEQFF; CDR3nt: TGTGCCAGCAGCTACTCCGGGCTAGCCTTAAATGAGCAGTTCTTC
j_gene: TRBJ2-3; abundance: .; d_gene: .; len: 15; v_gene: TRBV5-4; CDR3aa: CASSVGDPTTDTQYF; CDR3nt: TGTGCCAGCAGCGTTGGGGACCCAACCACAGATACGCAGTATTTT
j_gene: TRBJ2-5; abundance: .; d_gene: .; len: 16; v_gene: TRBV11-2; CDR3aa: CASSGTAWGSQETQYF; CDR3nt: TGTGCCAGCAGCGGGACTGCATGGGGTAGCCAAGAGACCCAGTACTTC
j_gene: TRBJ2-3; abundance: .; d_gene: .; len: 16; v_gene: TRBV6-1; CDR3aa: CASSEEAPRFGDTQYF; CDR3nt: TGTGCCAGCAGTGAAGAGGCCCCGAGGTTTGGAGATACGCAGTATTTT
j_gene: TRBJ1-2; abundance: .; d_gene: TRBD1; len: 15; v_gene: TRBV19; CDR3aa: CASTHRTGAVPGYTF; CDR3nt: TGTGCCAGTACCCATAGGACAGGGGCAGTACCAGGCTACACCTTC
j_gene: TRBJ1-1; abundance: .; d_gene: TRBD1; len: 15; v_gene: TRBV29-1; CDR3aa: CSAVPGQGLSTEAFF; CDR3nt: TGCAGCGCCGTCCCGGGACAGGGGTTGAGCACTGAAGCTTTCTTT
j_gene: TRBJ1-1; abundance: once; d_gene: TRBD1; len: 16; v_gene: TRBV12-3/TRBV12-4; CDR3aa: CASSLSGWDRASEAFF; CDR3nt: TGTGCCAGCAGTTTATCGGGTTGGGACAGGGCTTCAGAAGCTTTCTTT
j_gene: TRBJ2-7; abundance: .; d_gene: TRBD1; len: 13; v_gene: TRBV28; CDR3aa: CATLTGYFSEQYF; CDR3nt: TGTGCCACCCTGACAGGGTACTTTTCCGAGCAGTACTTC
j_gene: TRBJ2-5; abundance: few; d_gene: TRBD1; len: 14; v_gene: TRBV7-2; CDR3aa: CASSLDRGGETQYF; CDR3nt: TGTGCCAGCAGCTTGGACAGGGGAGGAGAGACCCAGTACTTC
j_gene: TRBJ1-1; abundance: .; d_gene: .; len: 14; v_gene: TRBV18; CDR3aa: CASSRTENWGEAFF; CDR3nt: TGTGCCAGCTCGCGGACGGAAAACTGGGGTGAAGCTTTCTTT
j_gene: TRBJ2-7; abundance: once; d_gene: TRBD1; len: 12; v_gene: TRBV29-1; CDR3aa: CSVAGGAYEQYF; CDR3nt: TGCAGCGTTGCAGGGGGAGCCTACGAGCAGTACTTC
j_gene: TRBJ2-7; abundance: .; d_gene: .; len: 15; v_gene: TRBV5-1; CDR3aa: CASSFEPGAPYEQYF; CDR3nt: TGCGCCAGCAGCTTTGAGCCAGGGGCTCCCTACGAGCAGTACTTC
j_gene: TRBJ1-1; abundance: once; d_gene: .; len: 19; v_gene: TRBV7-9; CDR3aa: CASSLEWTAGGSGHTEAFF; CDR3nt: TGTGCCAGCAGCTTAGAGTGGACCGCCGGGGGCTCGGGGCACACTGAAGCTTTCTTT
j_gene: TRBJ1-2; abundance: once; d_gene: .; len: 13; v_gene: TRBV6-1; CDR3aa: CASSVGDNYGYTF; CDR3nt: TGTGCCAGCAGTGTAGGGGACAACTATGGCTACACCTTC